The text below deals with one T cell receptor (beta chain). The antigen remains undetermined. This CDR3 is 15 amino acids long. The germline V gene has CDR1 MNHEY and CDR2 SVGEGT. The data are from a study of CXCR3-negative and CXCR3-positive naive CD8 T cells. All TRB cDNA libraries came from 5' RACE performed with UMI labels. For each CDR3 protein, TCRdb gives one entry from its re-call of the 5' RACE reads, without DNA. The sample data list tens of thousands of distinct CDR3 sequences. Findings and caveats of the study: The study found CXCR3 expression partially decreased after cryopreservation and ran most assays on fresh PBMCs. Naive CXCR3-negative cells resembled naive CXCR3-positive cells in TRBV-TRBJ usage; memory cells differed. For memory CD8+ cells diversity was much lower, but both naive subsets had comparably high diversity.

This clonotype originated in a human donor in good health. Some clones in this sample may be carry-over from other donors' samples. Sequences were obtained from naive CXCR3- CD8+ T cells from blood. The subset here: CD45RO-CCR7+CD27+CD95- naive CD8+ T cells lacking CXCR3 (TNR3-). This rearrangement joins TRBV6-2 or TRBV6-3 to TRBJ2-1; there is no DNA to check the TCRdb D call of TRBD1. CDR3 sequence: CASSRTGMAYNEQFF.